This T cell receptor beta chain came from a study of T cell repertoires in cytomegalovirus infection. Study details: It can be stated that public TCR beta signatures indicated CMV infection as well as a matching HLA type.

Germline V lookup: CDR1 KGHDR, CDR2 SFDVKD. V was trimmed by 5 bases and J by 0 bases, leaving 9 bases between them. CDR3 length: 15 amino acids. TCRdb used MiXCR to reprocess the reads, holding one entry per CDR3 protein. The table shows over 150,000 distinct CDR3 sequences, with over 13% occurring only once. The V call is TRBV24-1, the J call TRBJ2-2; D unclear. The source is a human donor in good health (CMV status not recorded). Some clones in this sample may be carry-over from other donors' samples. Material for sequencing was PBMCs. CDR3 sequence reads: CATSGRLPNTGELFF. As DNA, the CDR3 is TGTGCCACCAGTGGTCGACTGCCGAACACCGGGGAGCTGTTTTTT.